The entry that follows covers one T cell receptor (beta chain) sequence. This entry comes from a study of T cell changes during pregnancy in multiple sclerosis. Here immunoSEQ multiplex PCR was the method, and the copy in TCRdb shows in-frame clones only, minus some. The sample includes tens of thousands of clones, about 91% of them seen just once. Losses at the gene ends were 6 bases for V and 0 bases for J; bases not matched to a gene: 7. The CDR3 is made up of 17 amino acids. Germline V lookup: CDR1 KGHSH, CDR2 LQKENI. The rearrangement uses TRBV18 and TRBJ2-1; 11 positions agree with TRBD2. The sample here was CD4+ T cells from peripheral blood mononuclear cells, taken in the second trimester of pregnancy. This clonotype originated in a female donor in good health, enrolled as a control in a pregnancy study. The CDR3 DNA reads TGTGCCAGCTCCTTACTAGCGGGAGTGAGCTCCTACAATGAGCAGTTCTTC. Its protein is CASSLLAGVSSYNEQFF.